The T cell receptor (beta chain) described here comes from a study of T cells after yellow fever vaccination. The overall study: It was SMART-Seq v4 Ultra Low Input that prepared the fractions with low cell numbers. Overall study findings and caveats: Abundant clonotypes from the bulk population could have been carried over as contaminants into FACS-sorted repertoires.

One entry per CDR3 protein results from TCRdb running MiXCR on the 5' RACE reads. The sample has tens of thousands of distinct CDR3 sequences; roughly 6.9% are singletons. For this clonotype: Its target is unknown.

Germline CDR1 MNHEY, CDR2 SVGAGI. The V gene lost 5 bases and the J gene lost 6 bases, with 16 bases spanning the gap. The CDR3 totals 14 residues. The specimen was CD8+ T cells sorted from PBMCs, collected less than 6 days after the first yellow fever vaccination. This rearrangement joins TRBV6-5 to TRBJ1-2, with D unclear. This TCR was recovered from a man aged 18 to 29 who received the YFV17D yellow fever vaccine. The CDR3 region is CASSTTRVGNGYTF. The CDR3 DNA reads TGTGCCAGCAGTACTACAAGGGTCGGTAATGGCTACACCTTC.